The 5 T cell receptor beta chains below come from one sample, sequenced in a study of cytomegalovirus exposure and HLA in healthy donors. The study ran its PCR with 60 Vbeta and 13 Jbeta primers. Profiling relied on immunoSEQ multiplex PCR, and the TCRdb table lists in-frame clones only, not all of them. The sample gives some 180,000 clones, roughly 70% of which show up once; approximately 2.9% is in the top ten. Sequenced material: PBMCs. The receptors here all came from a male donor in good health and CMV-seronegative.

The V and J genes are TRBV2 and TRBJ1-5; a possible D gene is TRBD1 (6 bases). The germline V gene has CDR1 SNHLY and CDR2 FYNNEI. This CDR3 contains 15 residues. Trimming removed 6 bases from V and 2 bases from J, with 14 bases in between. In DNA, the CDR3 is TGTGCCAGCAGATCAGACAGACAGGGCAATCAGCCCCAGCATTTT. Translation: CASRSDRQGNQPQHF. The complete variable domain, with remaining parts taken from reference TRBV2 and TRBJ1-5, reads EPEVTQTPSHQVTQMGQEVILRCVPISNHLYFYWYRQILGQKVEFLVSFYNNEISEKSEIFDDQFSVERPDGSNFTLKIRSTKLEDSAMYFCASRSDRQGNQPQHFGDGTRLSIL.

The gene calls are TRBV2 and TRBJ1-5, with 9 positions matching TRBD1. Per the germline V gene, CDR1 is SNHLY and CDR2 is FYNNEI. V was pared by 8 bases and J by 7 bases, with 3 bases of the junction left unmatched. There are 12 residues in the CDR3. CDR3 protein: CASGTGSQPQHF. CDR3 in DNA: TGTGCCAGCGGGACAGGGAGCCAGCCCCAGCATTTT.

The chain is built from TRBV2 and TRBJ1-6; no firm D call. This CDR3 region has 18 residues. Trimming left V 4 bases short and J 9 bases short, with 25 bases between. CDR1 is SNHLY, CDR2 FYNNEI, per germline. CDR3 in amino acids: CASSVPPGGLAAASPLHF. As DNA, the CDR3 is TGTGCCAGCAGTGTCCCCCCGGGAGGGCTCGCCGCGGCTTCACCCCTCCACTTT.

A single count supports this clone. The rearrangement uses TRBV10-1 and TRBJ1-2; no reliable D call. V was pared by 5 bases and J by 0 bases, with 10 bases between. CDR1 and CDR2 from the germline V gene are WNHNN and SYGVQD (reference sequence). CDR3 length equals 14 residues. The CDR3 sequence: CASSPDGANYGYTF. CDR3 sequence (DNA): TGCGCCAGCAGTCCTGACGGAGCTAACTATGGCTACACCTTC.

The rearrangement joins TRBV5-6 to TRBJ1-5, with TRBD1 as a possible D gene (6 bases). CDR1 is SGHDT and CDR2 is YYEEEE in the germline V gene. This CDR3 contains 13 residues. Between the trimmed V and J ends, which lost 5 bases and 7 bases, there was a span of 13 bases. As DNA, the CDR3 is TGTGCCAGCAGTTCAGGGGAAGGCCAGCCCCAGCATTTT. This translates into CASSSGEGQPQHF.